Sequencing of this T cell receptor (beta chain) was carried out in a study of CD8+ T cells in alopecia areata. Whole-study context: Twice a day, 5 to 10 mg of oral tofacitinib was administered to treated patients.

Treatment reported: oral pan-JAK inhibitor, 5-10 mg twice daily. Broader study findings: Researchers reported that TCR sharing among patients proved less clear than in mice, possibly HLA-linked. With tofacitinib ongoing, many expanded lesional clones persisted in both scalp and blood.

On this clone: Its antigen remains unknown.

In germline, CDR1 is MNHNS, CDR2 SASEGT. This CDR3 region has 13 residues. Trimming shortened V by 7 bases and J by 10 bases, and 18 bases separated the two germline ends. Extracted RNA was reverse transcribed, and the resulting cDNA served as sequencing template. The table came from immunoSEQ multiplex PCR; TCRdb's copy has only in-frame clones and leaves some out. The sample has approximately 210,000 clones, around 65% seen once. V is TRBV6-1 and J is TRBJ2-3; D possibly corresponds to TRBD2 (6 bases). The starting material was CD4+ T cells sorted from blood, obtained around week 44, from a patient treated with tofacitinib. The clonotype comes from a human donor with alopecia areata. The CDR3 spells CASIDGTHNPQYF. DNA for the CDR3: TGTGCCAGCATTGACGGGACTCATAACCCGCAGTATTTT.